The next 9 T cell receptor beta chains were all read from a single sample in a study of T cell responses to AZD1222 COVID-19 vaccine. Generated by immunoSEQ multiplex PCR, the TCRdb table keeps only in-frame clones and is missing some. The repertoire has 55,000 to 75,000 clones, 65% to 80% of them found once; the top ten carry about 12%. The source was peripheral blood, collected on day 0 of AZD1222 vaccination. The receptors here all came from an adult in good health.

The chain employs TRBV4-3 and TRBJ1-6; D possibly corresponds to TRBD1 (5 bases). V lost 0 bases, J lost 0 bases, and 15 bases lay in between. CDR1 is LGHNA and CDR2 is YSLEER in the germline V gene. CDR3 length: 19 amino acids. Written as DNA, the CDR3 is TGCGCCAGCAGCCAAGATCCCCACAGGCCAAACTCCTATAATTCACCCCTCCACTTT. This codes for CASSQDPHRPNSYNSPLHF.

CDR3 protein: CASSHNPGGSTNTGELFF. The DNA for the CDR3 is TGTGCCAGCAGCCATAACCCAGGGGGTTCAACGAACACCGGGGAGCTGTTTTTT. The chain recombines TRBV3-1 (or the pseudogene TRBV3-2) with TRBJ2-2; 7 bases map to TRBD1. Losses at the gene ends were 3 bases for V and 0 bases for J; bases not matched to a gene: 10. Per the germline V gene, CDR1 is LGHDT and CDR2 is YNNKEL (reference sequence). CDR3 length equals 18 residues.

The V call is TRBV4-1, the J call TRBJ1-5; D is ambiguous. This CDR3 spans 13 amino acids. Trimming took off 1 base at V and 5 bases at J, with 6 bases between the two ends. The germline CDR1 and CDR2 sequences are MGHRA and YSYEKL. The CDR3 protein is CASSQVGDQPQHF. The CDR3 coding sequence is TGCGCCAGCAGCCAAGTTGGCGATCAGCCCCAGCATTTT.

This clone was seen at least ten times. This rearrangement joins TRBV10-1 to TRBJ2-6; possibly TRBD2 for D (5 bases). This CDR3 spans 16 amino acids. The V gene's germline CDR1 is WNHNN and CDR2 SYGVQD (reference sequence). Trimming removed 4 bases from V and 1 base from J, with 11 bases in between. The CDR3 nucleotides read TGCGCCAGCAGTGGGGGATCGGGGTCTGGGGCCAACGTCCTGACTTTC. This sequence encodes CASSGGSGSGANVLTF.

This chain uses TRBV5-6 with TRBJ1-5, with TRBD1 identical over 7 bases. Germline V CDR1 and CDR2: SGHDT, YYEEEE. The CDR3 sequence is 15 residues long. V dropped 4 bases and J dropped 3; count of bases not matched to a gene: 7. The CDR3 region has the DNA TGTGCCAGCAGCAAGACAGGGCTCTACAATCAGCCCCAGCATTTT. It codes for CASSKTGLYNQPQHF.

The rearrangement links TRBV18 to TRBJ1-3; D is undetermined. The V end was cut by 0 bases, the J end by 5 bases, with 11 bases between. Germline values: CDR1 KGHSH, CDR2 LQKENI. CDR3 length equals 15 residues. In DNA form, the CDR3 reads TGTGCCAGCTCACCACCTACGCAGGCCCGAAACACCATATATTTT. Its protein product is CASSPPTQARNTIYF. Full variable domain (rest looked up from reference TRBV18 and TRBJ1-3): NAGVMQNPRHLVRRRGQEARLRCSPMKGHSHVYWYRQLPEEGLKFMVYLQKENIIDESGMPKERFSAEFPKEGPSILRIQQVVRGDSAAYFCASSPPTQARNTIYFGEGSWLTVV.

This chain joins TRBV28 and TRBJ2-3; tentative D call: TRBD2 (7 bases). The CDR3 covers 15 residues. With 6 bases removed from V and 4 bases from J, the gap between germline ends came to 17 bases. Germline CDR1 and CDR2: MDHEN and SYDVKM. CDR3 DNA sequence: TGTGCCAGCAGCCAACCCCAGGGGAGGGCAGATACGCAGTATTTT. Translation: CASSQPQGRADTQYF.

The chain combines TRBV19 with TRBJ1-4; D is ambiguous. There are 18 residues in the CDR3. V dropped 3 bases and J dropped 0 bases, with 17 bases sitting between them. Germline CDR1 LNHDA, CDR2 SQIVND (reference sequence). The CDR3 sequence: CASSITYTRAATNEKLFF. As DNA, the CDR3 is TGTGCCAGTAGTATCACCTACACCCGGGCCGCAACTAATGAAAAACTGTTTTTT.

J is TRBJ2-2 and V is TRBV3-1 (or the pseudogene TRBV3-2); D may be TRBD1 (7 bases). V shed 1 base and J shed 1 base, with 13 bases lying between them. The length of the CDR3 is 17 residues. Per germline, CDR1 LGHDT and CDR2 YNNKEL (reference sequence). CDR3 protein: CASSQGDRDWNTGELFF. For the CDR3, the DNA is TGTGCCAGCAGCCAAGGAGACAGGGACTGGAACACCGGGGAGCTGTTTTTT.